Sequencing of this T cell receptor beta chain was carried out in a study of OX40 agonist ivuxolimab in advanced cancers. On the study more broadly: Under the entry rules, prior anti-PD-1, anti-PD-L1 or anti-CTLA-4 therapy was allowed, and approximately 40% had some. General observations from the study: Clonal expansion by week 6 occurred in CD4+ and CD8+ blood T cells (at 0.1 to 3.0 mg/kg).

In its sample, this clone was seen once. Its antigen is currently unknown. V was pared by 8 bases and J by 0 bases, with 11 bases between. Per germline, CDR1 SGHNT and CDR2 YENEEA. The CDR3 spans 15 residues. Assay: immunoSEQ multiplex PCR; the TCRdb copy retains only in-frame clones and omits some. The sample consists of about 70,000 clones, roughly 85% of them appearing once. The clonotype was recovered from an adult with an advanced solid tumor such as melanoma, head and neck, liver or kidney cancer. Sequencing used CD4+ or CD8+ T cells sorted from blood, obtained in a trial of the OX40 agonist ivuxolimab. The chain combines TRBV11-3 with TRBJ1-6, with D perhaps TRBD1 (5 bases). CDR3 DNA sequence: TGTGCCAGCGCCGGGGGAAGCTCCTATAATTCACCCCTCCACTTT. Translating gives CASAGGSSYNSPLHF.